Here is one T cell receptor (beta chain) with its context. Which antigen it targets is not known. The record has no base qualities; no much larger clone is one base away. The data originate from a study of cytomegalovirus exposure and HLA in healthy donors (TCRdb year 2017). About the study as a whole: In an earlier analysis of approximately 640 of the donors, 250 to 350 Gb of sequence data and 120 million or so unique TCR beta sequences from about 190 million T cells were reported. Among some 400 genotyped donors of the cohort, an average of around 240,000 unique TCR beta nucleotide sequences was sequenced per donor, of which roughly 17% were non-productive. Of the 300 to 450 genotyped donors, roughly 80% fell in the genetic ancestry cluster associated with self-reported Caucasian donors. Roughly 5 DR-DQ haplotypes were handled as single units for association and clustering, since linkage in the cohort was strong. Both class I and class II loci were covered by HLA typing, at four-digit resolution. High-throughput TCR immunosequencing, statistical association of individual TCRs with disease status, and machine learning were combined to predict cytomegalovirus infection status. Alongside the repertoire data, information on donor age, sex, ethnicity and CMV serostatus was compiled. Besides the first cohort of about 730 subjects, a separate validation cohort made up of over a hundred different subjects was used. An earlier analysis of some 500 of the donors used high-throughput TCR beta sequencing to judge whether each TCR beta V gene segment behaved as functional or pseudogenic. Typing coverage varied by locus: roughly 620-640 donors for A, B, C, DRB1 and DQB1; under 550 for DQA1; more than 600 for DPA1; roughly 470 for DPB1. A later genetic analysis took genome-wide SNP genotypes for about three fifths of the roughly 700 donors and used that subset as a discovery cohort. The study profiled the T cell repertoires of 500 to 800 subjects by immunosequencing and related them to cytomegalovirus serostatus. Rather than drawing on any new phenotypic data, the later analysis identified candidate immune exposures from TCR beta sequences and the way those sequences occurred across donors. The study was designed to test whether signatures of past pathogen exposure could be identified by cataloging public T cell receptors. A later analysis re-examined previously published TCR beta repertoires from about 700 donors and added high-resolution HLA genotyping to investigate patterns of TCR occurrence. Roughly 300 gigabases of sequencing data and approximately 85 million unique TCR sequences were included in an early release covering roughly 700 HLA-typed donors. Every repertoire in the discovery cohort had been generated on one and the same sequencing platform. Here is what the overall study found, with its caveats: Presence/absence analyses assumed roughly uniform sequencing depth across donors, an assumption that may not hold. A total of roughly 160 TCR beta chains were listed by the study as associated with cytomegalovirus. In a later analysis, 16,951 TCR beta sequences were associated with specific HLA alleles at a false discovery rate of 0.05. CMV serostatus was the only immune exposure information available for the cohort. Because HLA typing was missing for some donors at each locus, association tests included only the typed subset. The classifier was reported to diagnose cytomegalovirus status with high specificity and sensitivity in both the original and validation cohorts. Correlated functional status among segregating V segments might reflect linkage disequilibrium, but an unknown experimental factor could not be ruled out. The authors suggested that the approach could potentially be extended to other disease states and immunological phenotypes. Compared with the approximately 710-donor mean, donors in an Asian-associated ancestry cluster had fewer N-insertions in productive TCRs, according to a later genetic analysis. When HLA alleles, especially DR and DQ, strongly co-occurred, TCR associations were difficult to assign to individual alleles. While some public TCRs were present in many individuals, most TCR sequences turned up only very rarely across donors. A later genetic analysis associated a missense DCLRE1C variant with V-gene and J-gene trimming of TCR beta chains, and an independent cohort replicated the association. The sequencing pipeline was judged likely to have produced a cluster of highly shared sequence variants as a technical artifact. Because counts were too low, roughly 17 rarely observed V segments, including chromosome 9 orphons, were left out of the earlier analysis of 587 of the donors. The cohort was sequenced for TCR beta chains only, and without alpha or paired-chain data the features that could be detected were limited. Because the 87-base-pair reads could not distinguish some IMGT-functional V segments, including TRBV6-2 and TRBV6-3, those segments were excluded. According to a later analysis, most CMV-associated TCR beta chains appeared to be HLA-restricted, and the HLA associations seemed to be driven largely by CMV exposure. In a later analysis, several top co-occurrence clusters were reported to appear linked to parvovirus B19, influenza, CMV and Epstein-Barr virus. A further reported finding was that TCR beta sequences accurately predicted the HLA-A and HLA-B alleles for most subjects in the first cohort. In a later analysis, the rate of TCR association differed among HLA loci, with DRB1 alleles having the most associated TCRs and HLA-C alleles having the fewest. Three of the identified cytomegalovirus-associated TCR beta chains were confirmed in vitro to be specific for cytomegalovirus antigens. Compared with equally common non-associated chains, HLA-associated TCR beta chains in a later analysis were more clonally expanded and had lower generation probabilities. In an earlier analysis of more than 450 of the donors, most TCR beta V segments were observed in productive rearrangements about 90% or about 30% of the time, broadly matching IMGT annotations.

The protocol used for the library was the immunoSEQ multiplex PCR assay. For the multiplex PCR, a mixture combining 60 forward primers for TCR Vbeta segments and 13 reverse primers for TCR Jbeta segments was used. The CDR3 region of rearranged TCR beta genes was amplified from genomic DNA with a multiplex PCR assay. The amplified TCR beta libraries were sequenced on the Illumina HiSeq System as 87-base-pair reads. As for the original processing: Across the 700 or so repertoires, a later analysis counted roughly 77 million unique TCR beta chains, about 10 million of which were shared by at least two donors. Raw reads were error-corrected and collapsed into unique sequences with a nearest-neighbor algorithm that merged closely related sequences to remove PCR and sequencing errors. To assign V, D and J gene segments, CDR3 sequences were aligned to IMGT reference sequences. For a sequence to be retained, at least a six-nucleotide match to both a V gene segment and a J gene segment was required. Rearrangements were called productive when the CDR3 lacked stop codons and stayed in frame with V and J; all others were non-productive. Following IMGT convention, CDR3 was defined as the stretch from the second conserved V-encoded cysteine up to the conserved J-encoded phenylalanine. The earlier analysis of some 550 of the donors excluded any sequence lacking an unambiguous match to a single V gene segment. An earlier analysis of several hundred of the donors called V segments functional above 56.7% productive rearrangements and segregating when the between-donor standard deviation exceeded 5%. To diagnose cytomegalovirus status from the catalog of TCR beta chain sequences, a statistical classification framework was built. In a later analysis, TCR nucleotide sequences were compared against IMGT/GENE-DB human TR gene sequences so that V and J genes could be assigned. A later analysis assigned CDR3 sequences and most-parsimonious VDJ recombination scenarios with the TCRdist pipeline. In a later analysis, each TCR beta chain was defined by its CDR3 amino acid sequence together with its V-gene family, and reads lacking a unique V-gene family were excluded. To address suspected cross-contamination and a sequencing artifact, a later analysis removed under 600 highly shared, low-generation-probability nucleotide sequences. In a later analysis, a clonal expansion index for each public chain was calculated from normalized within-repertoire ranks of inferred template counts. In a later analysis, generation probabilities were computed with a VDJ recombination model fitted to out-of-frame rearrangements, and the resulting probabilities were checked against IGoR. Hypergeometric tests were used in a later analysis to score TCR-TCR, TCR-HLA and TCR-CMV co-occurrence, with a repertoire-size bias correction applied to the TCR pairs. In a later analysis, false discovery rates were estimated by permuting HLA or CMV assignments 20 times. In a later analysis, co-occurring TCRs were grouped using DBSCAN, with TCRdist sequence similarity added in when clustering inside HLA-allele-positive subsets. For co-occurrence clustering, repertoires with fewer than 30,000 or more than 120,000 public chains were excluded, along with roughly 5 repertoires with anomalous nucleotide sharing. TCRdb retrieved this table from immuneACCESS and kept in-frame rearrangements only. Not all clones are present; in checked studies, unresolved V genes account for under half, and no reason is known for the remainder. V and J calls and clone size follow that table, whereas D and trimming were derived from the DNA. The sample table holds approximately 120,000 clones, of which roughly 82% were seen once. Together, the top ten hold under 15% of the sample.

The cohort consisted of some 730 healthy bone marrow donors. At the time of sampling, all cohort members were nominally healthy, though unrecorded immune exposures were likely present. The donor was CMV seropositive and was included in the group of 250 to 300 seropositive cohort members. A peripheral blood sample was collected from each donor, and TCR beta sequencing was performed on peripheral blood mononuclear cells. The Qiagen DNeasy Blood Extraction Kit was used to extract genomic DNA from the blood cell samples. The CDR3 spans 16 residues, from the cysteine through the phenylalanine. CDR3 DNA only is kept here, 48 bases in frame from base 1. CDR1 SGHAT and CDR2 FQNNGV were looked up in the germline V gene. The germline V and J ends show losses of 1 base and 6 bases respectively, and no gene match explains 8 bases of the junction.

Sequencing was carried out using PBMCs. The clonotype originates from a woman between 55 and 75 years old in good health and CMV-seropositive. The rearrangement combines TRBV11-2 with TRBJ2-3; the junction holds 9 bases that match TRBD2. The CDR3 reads CASSLVGGGAPDTQYF. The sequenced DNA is TGTGCCAGCAGCTTAGTCGGCGGGGGGGCACCCGATACGCAGTATTTT.